Sequencing of this T cell receptor (beta chain) was carried out in a study of OX40 agonist ivuxolimab in advanced cancers. Study in general: Ivuxolimab doses were 0.01, 0.1, 0.3, 1.5, 3 or 10 mg/kg every 2 weeks. Dose-escalation cases comprised hepatocellular carcinoma, melanoma, renal cell or head and neck cancer.

Trimming took off 0 bases at V and 3 bases at J, with 5 bases between the two ends. The CDR3 loop spans 14 amino acids. CDR1 MNHEY and CDR2 SVGAGI come from the germline V gene. Method: immunoSEQ multiplex PCR; TCRdb's copy keeps in-frame clones and lacks some. The repertoire holds about 64,000 clones, with over 80% as singletons. The chain combines TRBV6-5 with TRBJ1-4, with D unclear. The input for sequencing was CD4+ or CD8+ T cells sorted from blood, taken in a trial of the OX40 agonist ivuxolimab. The receptor was derived from an adult with an advanced solid tumor such as melanoma, head and neck, liver or kidney cancer. DNA of the CDR3: TGTGCCAGCAGTTACTCGATGGCTAATGAAAAACTGTTTTTT. Protein sequence: CASSYSMANEKLFF.